The 32 T cell receptor beta chains listed next were all sequenced from one sample in a study of patients and donors after allogeneic stem cell transplantation. Via MiXCR, TCRdb re-called the RT-PCR reads, giving one row per CDR3 protein. This sample carries roughly 230,000 distinct CDR3 sequences, roughly an eighth of them seen once, and the ten largest clones take 11%. The sequenced material came from blood, either unsorted or a sorted T cell fraction (not recorded which). All receptors derive from a human donor who was either an allogeneic HSCT recipient or a stem cell or donor lymphocyte infusion donor (not recorded which). It is not recorded whose cells these are; they may come from a transplant donor.

The sample holds one count of this clonotype. This rearrangement joins TRBV5-4 to TRBJ2-3, with 7 bases fitting TRBD2. The V gene end was trimmed by 2 bases and the J gene end by 4 bases; junction bases not matched to a gene: 7. The CDR3 is 15 amino acids. Germline values: CDR1 SGHNT, CDR2 YYREEE (reference sequence). In DNA, the CDR3 is TGTGCCAGCAGCTTTCGGGTGCGGGAGTCAGATACGCAGTATTTT. Residues: CASSFRVRESDTQYF.

This clonotype was found a few times. The chain joins TRBV11-3 to TRBJ2-2, with D unresolved. Germline values: CDR1 SGHNT, CDR2 YENEEA. Trimming cost V 3 bases and J 4 bases, with 9 bases left between them. The CDR3 totals 14 residues. The CDR3 loop reads CASSFFIGTGELFF. As DNA, the CDR3 is TGTGCCAGCAGCTTTTTCATCGGCACCGGGGAGCTGTTTTTT.

This clonotype was counted ten times or more. The V call is TRBV7-9, the J call TRBJ1-1; TRBD1 aligns across 7 bases. The CDR3 has 16 amino acids. Germline loops: CDR1 SEHNR, CDR2 FQNEAQ (reference sequence). The J segment lost 2 bases and the V segment lost 6 bases, leaving 12 bases of the junction unmatched. The CDR3 region is CASRLFPGTVNTEAFF. CDR3 sequence (DNA): TGTGCCAGCAGACTCTTTCCCGGGACAGTAAACACTGAAGCTTTCTTT.

The CDR3 reads CASSQGEGGPLETQYF. DNA of the CDR3: TGCGCCAGCAGCCAAGGGGAGGGGGGGCCTTTAGAGACCCAGTACTTC. The chain combines TRBV4-3 with TRBJ2-5; D is possibly TRBD2 (7 bases). Trimming cost V 1 base and J 4 bases, with 16 bases left between them. Germline V CDR1 and CDR2: LGHNA, YSLEER. The CDR3 is made up of 16 amino acids.

This clonotype turned up a few times. The chain couples TRBV12-3 or TRBV12-4 to TRBJ1-4; tentative D call: TRBD1 (6 bases). Trimming left V 1 base short and J 3 bases short, with 12 bases between. This CDR3 region has 16 residues. The CDR3 DNA is TGTGCCAGCAGTTTAGATCCAGGGGCTCCTAATGAAAAACTGTTTTTT. Amino acids: CASSLDPGAPNEKLFF.

In its sample, this clonotype was seen many times. The genes are TRBV10-2 and TRBJ1-5, with 7 bases fitting TRBD1. The CDR3 loop spans 16 amino acids. The V and J ends lost 4 bases and 3 bases, in that order; junction bases with no gene match: 9. From germline, CDR1 is WSHSY and CDR2 SAAADI. The CDR3 DNA follows: TGCGCCAGCAGTGTGGGGACAGACGGACCCAATCAGCCCCAGCATTTT. This encodes CASSVGTDGPNQPQHF.

Note on this clonotype: A much more abundant neighbour one base away suggests this may be a read error. The gene calls are TRBV18 and TRBJ1-2; weak D call: TRBD1 (6 bases). The CDR3 is made up of 11 amino acids. Germline CDR1 KGHSH, CDR2 LQKENI. The CDR3 DNA sequence: TGTGCCGGCTCACCAGGGGACGGCTACACCTTC. This sequence encodes CAGSPGDGYTF.

This chain uses TRBV5-1 with TRBJ2-7, with 8 bases identical to TRBD1. Germline V gene data show CDR1 as SGHRS and CDR2 as YFSETQ. The CDR3 length is 15 residues. V was pared by 4 bases and J by 0 bases, with 6 bases of the junction left unmatched. The DNA of the CDR3 is TGCGCCAGCAGCGTGACAGGGGCCAGCTCCTACGAGCAGTACTTC. Its translation is CASSVTGASSYEQYF.

The table lists this clonotype with many counts. The chain couples TRBV20-1 to TRBJ1-1; D is ambiguous. The germline V and J ends were trimmed by 6 bases and 0 bases, with 14 bases remaining between them. This CDR3 is built from 14 residues. Germline values: CDR1 DFQATT, CDR2 SNEGSKA (reference sequence). CDR3 nucleotides: TGCAGTGCCTACAAGTGGGCCATGAACACTGAAGCTTTCTTT. Its protein is CSAYKWAMNTEAFF.

This clonotype has a handful of counts. The gene calls are TRBV30 and TRBJ1-1; D is perhaps TRBD1 (5 bases). This CDR3 comprises 15 residues. Deletions cut 1 base from V and 3 bases from J, with 15 bases between. The germline CDR1 and CDR2 sequences are GTSNPN and SVGIG (reference sequence). The CDR3 DNA reads as TGTGCCTGGAGTGCTGGGGGAATCGTGTACACTGAAGCTTTCTTT. Residues: CAWSAGGIVYTEAFF.

CDR3 amino acids: CSARPPRGENSPLHF. Here the CDR3 DNA reads TGCAGTGCTAGGCCCCCTCGGGGGGAGAATTCACCCCTCCACTTT. The rearrangement uses TRBV20-1 and TRBJ1-6; D perhaps matches TRBD1 (5 bases). V lost 3 bases and J 7 bases, leaving 16 bases between the germline ends. The CDR3 length is 15 residues. CDR1 is DFQATT and CDR2 is SNEGSKA in the germline V gene (reference sequence).

The CDR3 nucleotides are TGTGCCAGCAGCCCACTAGCGGGAGACTACAATGAGCAGTTCTTC. Translation: CASSPLAGDYNEQFF. The chain carries TRBV7-3 and TRBJ2-1, with TRBD2 matching over 11 bases. In germline, CDR1 is SGHTA, CDR2 FQGTGA. The CDR3 spans 15 residues. V shed 5 bases, J shed 3 bases, and the junction held 3 bases outside the gene matches.

This clonotype was observed at least ten times. The chain couples TRBV20-1 to TRBJ2-2, with TRBD1 identical over 12 bases. The CDR3 sequence is 16 residues long. Germline V gives CDR1 DFQATT, CDR2 SNEGSKA (reference sequence). V shed 4 bases, J shed 4 bases, and the junction held 7 bases outside the gene matches. The CDR3, as DNA: TGCAGTGCTAAGCCGGGACAGGGGGCCCTCACCGGGGAGCTGTTTTTT. Its protein product is CSAKPGQGALTGELFF.

This clonotype has at least ten counts. The genes are TRBV5-5 and TRBJ1-5; 9 nucleotides line up with TRBD1. This CDR3 contains 15 residues. The J segment lost 1 base and the V segment lost 5 bases, leaving 4 bases of the junction unmatched. CDR1 is SGHKS and CDR2 is YYEKEE in the germline V gene (reference sequence). The CDR3 spells CASSTTGGSNQPQHF. DNA for the CDR3: TGTGCCAGCAGTACAACAGGGGGCAGCAATCAGCCCCAGCATTTT.

This clonotype was counted many times. J is TRBJ1-3 and V is TRBV5-1, with 8 bases fitting TRBD1. Germline V gene sequence: CDR1 SGHRS, CDR2 YFSETQ. The V gene end was trimmed by 4 bases and the J gene end by 0 bases; junction bases not matched to a gene: 6. The CDR3 is 16 residues long. DNA for the CDR3: TGCGCCAGCAGCCGGGACAGGCTGAACTCTGGAAACACCATATATTTT. Protein: CASSRDRLNSGNTIYF.

This chain joins TRBV6-2 or TRBV6-3 and TRBJ1-5; 7 bases map to TRBD1. There are 18 residues in the CDR3. The junction had 11 bases not matched to a gene; V was cut back by 2 bases and J by 1 base. The germline V gene encodes CDR1 MNHEY and CDR2 SVGEGT. CDR3 residues: CASSYPEGQPASNQPQHF. The CDR3 nucleotides are TGTGCCAGCAGTTACCCCGAGGGACAGCCAGCAAGCAATCAGCCCCAGCATTTT.

This clonotype was seen a handful of times. The chain links TRBV6-5 to TRBJ2-5; tentatively, D is TRBD1 or TRBD2 (5 bases each). The length of the CDR3 is 14 residues. CDR1 is MNHEY and CDR2 is SVGAGI in the germline V gene. The V end lost 2 bases, the J end lost 5 bases, and 12 bases lay between the germline ends. The CDR3 sequence is CASSYGPEGETQYF. CDR3 sequence (DNA): TGTGCCAGCAGTTACGGGCCCGAGGGGGAGACCCAGTACTTC.

This clonotype has a handful of counts. The V call is TRBV6-1, the J call TRBJ1-5; D call uncertain. Trimming pared 6 bases from V and 0 bases from J, leaving 9 bases between. The CDR3 spans 14 residues. Per the germline V gene, CDR1 is MNHNS and CDR2 is SASEGT. CDR3: CASSPVHSNQPQHF. CDR3 sequence (DNA): TGTGCCAGCAGCCCTGTCCATAGCAATCAGCCCCAGCATTTT.

This chain uses TRBV20-1 with TRBJ2-7; D possibly corresponds to TRBD2 (6 bases). Germline V CDR1 and CDR2: DFQATT, SNEGSKA (reference sequence). Trimming took 6 bases from V and 3 from J, leaving 12 bases between them. There are 12 residues in the CDR3. The CDR3 sequence: CSAWPEGYEQYF. DNA of the CDR3: TGCAGTGCCTGGCCGGAGGGCTACGAGCAGTACTTC.

This clonotype has a handful of counts. The J gene is TRBJ2-1, the V gene TRBV5-8, with TRBD1 identical over 8 bases. The CDR3 extends over 15 amino acids. V shed 4 bases and J 7 bases; nucleotides not matched to a gene: 10. Germline CDR1 reads SGHTS; CDR2 reads YDEGEE. This CDR3 reads CASSTRQGFRNEQFF. CDR3 DNA sequence: TGTGCCAGCAGCACAAGACAGGGGTTTCGGAATGAGCAGTTCTTC.

V usage is TRBV7-6 and J usage is TRBJ2-7, with D tentatively TRBD1 or TRBD2 (5 bases each). V was trimmed by 5 bases and J by 0 bases, leaving 23 bases between them. Germline loops: CDR1 SGHVS, CDR2 FNYEAQ. The CDR3 extends over 18 amino acids. CDR3 sequence: CASSQIGMVGTDSYEQYF. The CDR3 nucleotides read TGTGCCAGCAGCCAGATAGGGATGGTGGGGACCGACTCCTACGAGCAGTACTTC.

This clonotype showed up many times. V usage is TRBV24-1 and J usage is TRBJ1-6, with D unresolved. V was pared by 2 bases and J by 7 bases, with 8 bases between. Germline assignment: CDR1 KGHDR and CDR2 SFDVKD. The CDR3 totals 14 residues. Here the CDR3 DNA reads TGTGCCACCAGTGATTCGAGGGCAAATTCACCCCTCCACTTT. Its protein is CATSDSRANSPLHF.

This clonotype was detected only once. V gene TRBV19 combines with J gene TRBJ2-2; D remains unclear. CDR1 is LNHDA, CDR2 SQIVND, per germline (reference sequence). The CDR3 runs to 13 residues. Trimming left V 1 base short and J 6 bases short, with 6 bases between. The CDR3: CASSIVGPGELFF. The DNA for the CDR3 is TGTGCCAGTAGTATAGTAGGGCCCGGGGAGCTGTTTTTT.

This clonotype was detected ten times or more. The J gene is TRBJ1-4, the V gene TRBV5-6; 9 nucleotides match TRBD1. Trimming removed 4 bases from V and 4 bases from J; junction bases left unmatched: 5. This CDR3 is built from 15 residues. Germline assignment: CDR1 SGHDT and CDR2 YYEEEE. The CDR3 sequence is CASSGGQGLNEKLFF. In DNA form, the CDR3 reads TGTGCCAGCAGCGGGGGACAGGGCCTTAATGAAAAACTGTTTTTT.

The chain joins TRBV9 to TRBJ1-2, with D possibly matching TRBD1 (5 bases). The CDR3 spans 15 residues. Looked up from germline, CDR1 is SGDLS and CDR2 is YYNGEE. Trimming cost V 0 bases and J 5 bases, with 14 bases left between them. The CDR3 spells CASSVGAGTMYGYTF. For the CDR3, the DNA is TGTGCCAGCAGCGTAGGGGCAGGGACCATGTATGGCTACACCTTC.

This clonotype was picked up a small number of times. The V gene is TRBV6-5, the J gene TRBJ1-5, with 9 bases fitting TRBD1. V lost 0 bases, J lost 3 bases, and 3 bases stayed unmatched. The germline V gene encodes CDR1 MNHEY and CDR2 SVGAGI. The CDR3 is 16 residues long. In DNA form, the CDR3 reads TGTGCCAGCAGTTACTCGGGACAGGGAAACAATCAGCCCCAGCATTTT. It is translated as CASSYSGQGNNQPQHF.

Only a few counts were recorded for this clonotype. The chain employs TRBV20-1 and TRBJ2-5; D unresolved. Germline CDR1 reads DFQATT; CDR2 reads SNEGSKA (reference sequence). V lost 0 bases, J lost 6 bases, and 14 bases lay in between. The CDR3 is made up of 14 amino acids. The CDR3 DNA reads as TGCAGTGCTAGAGAGCACAGTGTGCTACAGACCCAGTACTTC. Protein sequence: CSAREHSVLQTQYF.

This clonotype appeared many times. This rearrangement joins TRBV6-1 to TRBJ2-2, with 10 bases that match TRBD1. The CDR3 is made up of 15 amino acids. V trimming: 8 bases; J trimming: 4 bases; junction bases outside the gene matches: 7. Looked up from germline, CDR1 is MNHNS and CDR2 is SASEGT. Written as DNA, the CDR3 is TGTGCCAGCGTTTGGACAGGGGGTACCACCGGGGAGCTGTTTTTT. Its protein is CASVWTGGTTGELFF.

The chain has TRBV3-1 and TRBJ1-5, with D tentatively TRBD1 (5 bases). The length of the CDR3 is 15 residues. Germline V gives CDR1 LGHDT, CDR2 YNNKEL (reference sequence). V was shortened by 1 base and J by 6 bases, with 13 bases between the two germline ends. The CDR3 spells CASSQVGGDGQPQHF. The CDR3 bases are TGTGCCAGCAGCCAAGTGGGGGGTGACGGTCAGCCCCAGCATTTT.

This clonotype was detected only a few times. J is TRBJ1-6 and V is TRBV6-1; D is perhaps TRBD1 (6 bases). The CDR3 has 13 residues. In germline, CDR1 is MNHNS, CDR2 SASEGT. Between the trimmed V and J ends, which lost 5 bases and 10 bases, there was a span of 12 bases. In DNA, the CDR3 is TGTGCCAGCAGTCGTAACAGGGAATCACCCCTCCACTTT. Protein product: CASSRNRESPLHF.

This clonotype occurred a few times. This rearrangement joins TRBV9 to TRBJ1-1; unclear D gene. Trimming shortened V by 3 bases and J by 1 base, and 13 bases separated the two germline ends. Germline CDR1 is SGDLS and CDR2 is YYNGEE. CDR3 length equals 15 residues. CDR3 sequence: CASSARGRQNTEAFF. CDR3 bases: TGTGCCAGCAGCGCCCGGGGAAGGCAGAACACTGAAGCTTTCTTT.

This clonotype was observed many times. The genes are TRBV7-2 and TRBJ1-1; unclear D gene. Germline assignment: CDR1 SGHTA and CDR2 FQGNSA. The CDR3 loop spans 14 amino acids. V dropped 0 bases and J dropped 1 base, with 6 bases sitting between them. The CDR3 nucleotides are TGTGCCAGCAGCTTAGCTCCGGGGAACACTGAAGCTTTCTTT. Translating it yields CASSLAPGNTEAFF.